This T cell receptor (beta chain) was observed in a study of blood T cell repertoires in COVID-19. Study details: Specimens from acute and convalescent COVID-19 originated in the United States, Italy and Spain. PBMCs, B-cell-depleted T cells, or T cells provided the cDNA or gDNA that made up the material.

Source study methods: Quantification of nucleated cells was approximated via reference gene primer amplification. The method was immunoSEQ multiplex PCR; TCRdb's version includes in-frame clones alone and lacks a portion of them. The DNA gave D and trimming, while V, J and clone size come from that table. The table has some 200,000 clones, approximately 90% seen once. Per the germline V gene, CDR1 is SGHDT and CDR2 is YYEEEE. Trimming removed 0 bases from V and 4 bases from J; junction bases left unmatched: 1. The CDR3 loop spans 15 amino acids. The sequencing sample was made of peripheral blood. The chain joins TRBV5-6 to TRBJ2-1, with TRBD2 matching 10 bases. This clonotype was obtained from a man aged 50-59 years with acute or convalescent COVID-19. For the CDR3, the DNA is TGTGCCAGCAGCTTGGGACTAGCGGGTTACAATGAGCAGTTCTTC. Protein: CASSLGLAGYNEQFF. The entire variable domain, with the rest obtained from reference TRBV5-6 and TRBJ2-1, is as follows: DAGVTQSPTHLIKTRGQQVTLRCSPKSGHDTVSWYQQALGQGPQFIFQYYEEEERQRGNFPDRFSGHQFPNYSSELNVNALLLGDSALYLCASSLGLAGYNEQFFGPGTRLTVL.